One T cell receptor (beta chain) is described in this entry. V dropped 3 bases and J dropped 4; count of bases not matched to a gene: 8. Per the germline V gene, CDR1 is SGDLS and CDR2 is YYNGEE. The CDR3 runs 16 residues. Here immunoSEQ multiplex PCR was the method, and the copy in TCRdb shows in-frame clones only, minus some. This table holds tens of thousands of clones, approximately 92% found once. These data come from a study of cytomegalovirus exposure and HLA in healthy donors. The J gene is TRBJ2-2, the V gene TRBV9; 8 nucleotides match TRBD1. Input material: PBMCs. The TCR was taken from a man aged 18 to 29 in good health and CMV-seronegative. The CDR3 sequence is CASSARQGALTGELFF. The DNA for the CDR3 is TGTGCCAGCAGCGCCCGCCAGGGGGCGCTCACCGGGGAGCTGTTTTTT. The full variable domain, its missing parts supplied by reference TRBV9 and TRBJ2-2, is DSGVTQTPKHLITATGQRVTLRCSPRSGDLSVYWYQQSLDQGLQFLIQYYNGEERAKGNILERFSAQQFPDLHSELNLSSLELGDSALYFCASSARQGALTGELFFGEGSRLTVL.